This passage covers 28 T cell receptor beta chains from one sample sequenced in a study of T cells in Graves' hyperthyroidism and ophthalmopathy. Authors of the study amplified TCR beta CDR3 regions from RNA transcripts. HTBI primers drove first-round RT-PCR of the TCR CDR3. TCRdb re-analysed the multiplex PCR reads in MiXCR, keeping a single row per CDR3 protein. Of tens of thousands of distinct CDR3 sequences listed, about 53% were seen once; the top ten hold roughly 3.3%. Material for sequencing was blood. These receptors came from a woman aged 55 to 70 with Graves' ophthalmopathy.

The chain carries TRBV15 and TRBJ2-1; D possibly corresponds to TRBD2 (5 bases). Between the trimmed V and J ends, which lost 0 bases and 2 bases, there was a span of 23 bases. The CDR3 runs 20 residues. Germline V gene lookup returns CDR1 LNHNV and CDR2 YYDKDF (reference sequence). The CDR3 sequence is CATSREAPRPGGSAYNEQFF. Written as DNA, the CDR3 is TGTGCCACCAGCAGAGAGGCTCCTCGTCCTGGCGGGTCTGCCTACAATGAGCAGTTCTTC.

The rearrangement uses TRBV6-5 and TRBJ1-4; D possibly corresponds to TRBD1 (5 bases). In germline, CDR1 is MNHEY, CDR2 SVGAGI. The ends were cut back, 8 bases at V and 8 bases at J, with 12 bases in the middle. The CDR3 is made up of 12 amino acids. In DNA, the CDR3 is TGTGCCAGCGGGGGGTCTCGGGAAAAACTGTTTTTT. This codes for CASGGSREKLFF.

The rearrangement joins TRBV11-2 to TRBJ1-5; TRBD1 matches at 12 bases. Germline assignment: CDR1 SGHAT and CDR2 FQNNGV. V shed 5 bases and J 6 bases; nucleotides not matched to a gene: 5. The CDR3 extends over 15 amino acids. CDR3 protein: CASSPGQGAGQPQHF. CDR3 in DNA: TGTGCCAGCAGCCCGGGACAGGGGGCCGGTCAGCCCCAGCATTTT. Complete variable domain (other parts from reference TRBV11-2 and TRBJ1-5): EAGVAQSPRYKIIEKRQSVAFWCNPISGHATLYWYQQILGQGPKLLIQFQNNGVVDDSQLPKDRFSAERLKGVDSTLKIQPAKLEDSAVYLCASSPGQGAGQPQHFGDGTRLSIL.

This clonotype was seen ten or more times. The chain carries TRBV7-9 and TRBJ2-7, with 8 bases matching TRBD1. The ends lost 7 bases at V and 3 bases at J; junction bases unmatched: 5. Germline values: CDR1 SEHNR, CDR2 FQNEAQ (reference sequence). The CDR3 extends over 13 amino acids. This chain's CDR3 is CASKDTGGYEQYF. CDR3 bases: TGTGCCAGCAAAGATACAGGGGGCTACGAGCAGTACTTC.

V gene TRBV7-9 combines with J gene TRBJ1-2; 7 positions agree with TRBD1. The CDR3 has 15 residues. After removal of 0 bases from V and 5 bases from J, the junction contained 6 bases not matched to a gene. CDR1 and CDR2 (germline): SEHNR, FQNEAQ (reference sequence). The CDR3 loop reads CASSLAATQGYGYTF. CDR3 in DNA: TGTGCCAGCAGCTTAGCGGCGACACAGGGGTATGGCTACACCTTC.

V and J are TRBV20-1 and TRBJ2-1, with 8 bases lining up with TRBD2. The CDR3 has 14 amino acids. CDR1 is DFQATT and CDR2 is SNEGSKA in the germline V gene (reference sequence). The V gene end was trimmed by 3 bases and the J gene end by 9 bases; junction bases not matched to a gene: 10. The CDR3 DNA sequence: TGCAGTGCTAGGGCGGGGACTAGAGCGGGTGAGCAGTTCTTC. This codes for CSARAGTRAGEQFF.

Here the CDR3 reads CASSQGALDYGYTF. Written as DNA, the CDR3 is TGTGCCAGCAGCCAAGGGGCCCTGGACTATGGCTACACCTTC. The chain has TRBV14 and TRBJ1-2; D gene uncertain. The CDR3 sequence is 14 residues long. Looked up from germline, CDR1 is SGHDN and CDR2 is FVKESK. V was pared by 1 base and J by 3 bases, with 9 bases between.

The chain carries TRBV25-1 and TRBJ2-2, with 9 nucleotides matching TRBD1. This CDR3 is built from 14 residues. The germline V gene encodes CDR1 MGHDK and CDR2 SYGVNS. The V segment lost 4 bases and the J segment 3 bases; nucleotides outside the gene matches: 0. CDR3 sequence reads: CASSGTGDTGELFF. The CDR3 DNA reads as TGTGCCAGCAGTGGGACAGGGGACACCGGGGAGCTGTTTTTT.

This clonotype was found many times. This chain links TRBV4-1 with TRBJ1-2; TRBD1 agrees at 9 bases. V was clipped by 4 bases and J by 8 bases; unmatched bases: 11. The CDR3 runs to 15 residues. Germline lookup yields CDR1 MGHRA and CDR2 YSYEKL. In nucleotides, the CDR3 is TGCGCCAGCAGCCGCATCATGGGACAGGGTGGCGGCTACACCTTC. This gives the protein CASSRIMGQGGGYTF.

V usage is TRBV19 and J usage is TRBJ2-7, with 9 bases that match TRBD2. J gave up 1 base and V 4 bases, and 20 bases lay outside the gene matches. From germline, CDR1 is LNHDA and CDR2 SQIVND (reference sequence). The CDR3 sequence is 20 residues long. The CDR3 bases are TGTGCCAGTAGTACACCCCCGGGACTAGCCCAGCGCTATGGATCCTACGAGCAGTACTTC. Protein sequence: CASSTPPGLAQRYGSYEQYF.

This rearrangement joins TRBV5-5 to TRBJ1-4; weak D call: TRBD1 (5 bases). V lost 0 bases and J lost 3, with 18 bases in between. CDR3 length: 18 residues. Germline values: CDR1 SGHKS, CDR2 YYEKEE (reference sequence). CDR3 sequence (DNA): TGTGCCAGCAGCTTGGTCTTGATGGCAGGGAGGCCTAATGAAAAACTGTTTTTT. As protein: CASSLVLMAGRPNEKLFF.

There are many counts of this clonotype. The chain carries TRBV5-1 and TRBJ2-7; 10 bases fit TRBD1. V lost 4 bases to trimming and J lost 5 bases; unmatched junction nucleotides: 6. CDR1 is SGHRS, CDR2 YFSETQ, per germline. The CDR3 loop spans 14 amino acids. This chain's CDR3 is CASSPGQGVNEQYF. CDR3 nucleotide sequence: TGCGCCAGCAGCCCAGGACAGGGGGTAAACGAGCAGTACTTC.

This sequence joins TRBV29-1 and TRBJ2-1, with D perhaps given as TRBD1 or TRBD2 (5 bases each). The CDR3 has 14 residues. Germline V gives CDR1 SQVTM, CDR2 ANQGSEA. With 7 bases removed from V and 6 bases from J, the gap between germline ends came to 19 bases. The CDR3 region is CSAESLRGTNEQFF. The CDR3 bases are TGCAGCGCAGAGTCCCTCCGAGGGACCAATGAGCAGTTCTTC.

The chain couples TRBV7-9 to TRBJ2-7; 14 positions match TRBD2. Germline CDR1 is SEHNR and CDR2 is FQNEAQ (reference sequence). Losses at the gene ends were 1 base for V and 6 bases for J; bases not matched to a gene: 8. The CDR3 is 17 amino acids. CDR3 protein: CASSLVAGLAGEGEQYF. The DNA for the CDR3 is TGTGCCAGCAGCTTAGTAGCGGGACTAGCGGGGGAGGGCGAGCAGTACTTC.

The J gene is TRBJ1-3, the V gene TRBV2; D remains ambiguous. This CDR3 spans 11 amino acids. CDR1 SNHLY and CDR2 FYNNEI come from the germline V gene. V was pared by 6 bases and J by 7 bases, with 7 bases between. The CDR3 sequence: CASSMGNTIYF. The CDR3 nucleotides read TGTGCCAGCAGCATGGGGAACACCATATATTTT.

There are many counts of this clonotype. For the CDR3, the DNA is TGCAGTGCTACTAGGGTGACGCGAACTGAAGCTTTCTTT. Its protein is CSATRVTRTEAFF. V is TRBV20-1 and J is TRBJ1-1; D not resolved. Germline CDR1 DFQATT, CDR2 SNEGSKA (reference sequence). The CDR3 is made up of 13 amino acids. V lost 4 bases, J lost 5 bases, and 14 bases lay in between.

Many counts were recorded for this clonotype. The rearrangement links TRBV7-9 to TRBJ2-3, with 8 nucleotides matching TRBD1. Germline values: CDR1 SEHNR, CDR2 FQNEAQ (reference sequence). There are 14 residues in the CDR3. With 3 bases clipped from V and 6 bases from J, the junction kept 5 bases outside the gene matches. The CDR3 nucleotides read TGTGCCAGCAGCTTTCAGCAGGGGGCGGATACGCAGTATTTT. The encoded protein is CASSFQQGADTQYF.

Many counts were recorded for this clonotype. This rearrangement joins TRBV6-4 to TRBJ2-3, with unresolved D. The V gene lost 3 bases and the J gene lost 6 bases, with 13 bases spanning the gap. There are 14 residues in the CDR3. Germline V gene data show CDR1 as MRHNA and CDR2 as SNTAGT. CDR3 sequence (DNA): TGTGCCAGCAGTGATGGTCAAGAAGCGGATACGCAGTATTTT. Protein: CASSDGQEADTQYF.

The rearrangement links TRBV27 to TRBJ1-2; possible D gene TRBD1, 6 bases. V was clipped by 3 bases and J by 6 bases, with 17 bases between them. This CDR3 has 15 amino acids. Per germline, CDR1 MNHEY and CDR2 SMNVEV (reference sequence). The CDR3 loop is CASSLLGQSRNGYTF. The CDR3, as DNA: TGTGCCAGCAGTTTGCTTGGACAGTCGAGAAATGGCTACACCTTC.

The rearrangement uses TRBV2 and TRBJ2-3, with D uncertain. Trimming removed 2 bases from V and 1 base from J, with 13 bases in between. Per germline, CDR1 SNHLY and CDR2 FYNNEI. The CDR3 covers 16 residues. Written as DNA, the CDR3 is TGTGCCAGCAGTGAACTTCGGATAGAACGCACAGATACGCAGTATTTT. Amino acids: CASSELRIERTDTQYF.

This clonotype was seen at least ten times. V and J are TRBV5-6 and TRBJ2-7, with TRBD1 identical over 8 bases. Germline V gene sequence: CDR1 SGHDT, CDR2 YYEEEE. With 2 bases clipped from V and 3 bases from J, the junction kept 7 bases outside the gene matches. The CDR3 sequence is 15 residues long. CDR3 sequence: CASSFRAGGFYEQYF. The CDR3 DNA is TGTGCCAGCAGCTTTAGGGCAGGGGGCTTCTACGAGCAGTACTTC.

The rearrangement joins TRBV6-6 to TRBJ1-1, with D possibly TRBD1 on 5 matching bases. Looked up from germline, CDR1 is MNHNY and CDR2 is SVGAGI (reference sequence). V was shortened by 0 bases and J by 0 bases, with 11 bases between the two germline ends. The CDR3 is 16 amino acids. Here the CDR3 reads CASSYSAQGMNTEAFF. The CDR3 bases are TGTGCCAGCAGTTACTCAGCGCAGGGAATGAACACTGAAGCTTTCTTT.

The rearrangement links TRBV20-1 to TRBJ1-2; 8 positions match TRBD1. The CDR3 spans 13 residues. Germline-derived CDR1 and CDR2 are DFQATT and SNEGSKA (reference sequence). V lost 7 bases and J lost 1; bases outside the gene matches: 5. The CDR3 coding sequence is TGCAGTGGACCGGACAGGGTTAACTATGGCTACACCTTC. Encoded protein: CSGPDRVNYGYTF.

The chain has TRBV7-9 and TRBJ1-1, with 8 bases lining up with TRBD1. The CDR3 is 13 amino acids. The germline gives CDR1 SEHNR, CDR2 FQNEAQ (reference sequence). V lost 5 bases, J lost 7 bases, and 6 bases stayed unmatched. This CDR3 reads CASSNDRGVEAFF. In DNA form, the CDR3 reads TGTGCCAGCAGCAATGACAGGGGAGTTGAAGCTTTCTTT.

This clonotype was seen at least ten times. In DNA form, the CDR3 reads TGTGCCAGCAGCTTTCGCAAGGCGCATGTGGGTCAGCCCCAGCATTTT. This encodes CASSFRKAHVGQPQHF. V is TRBV3-2 and J is TRBJ1-5; the table names TRBD1, a call not compared with the DNA. TRBV3-2 is flagged as a pseudogene. This CDR3 spans 16 amino acids.

This clonotype is deemed medium-sized. The chain carries TRBV2 and TRBJ1-6; no reliable D call. Germline V gene lookup returns CDR1 SNHLY and CDR2 FYNNEI. This CDR3 is built from 13 residues. The germline V and J ends were trimmed by 1 base and 7 bases, with 5 bases remaining between them. The CDR3 nucleotides read TGTGCCAGCAGTGAAGACCTGAATTCACCCCTCCACTTT. Its translation is CASSEDLNSPLHF.

By share, this clonotype counts as medium-sized (0.01 to 0.1%). The rearrangement links TRBV7-8 to TRBJ2-1; 10 bases match TRBD2. Germline V gene sequence: CDR1 SGHVS, CDR2 FQNEAQ. The J segment lost 12 bases and the V segment lost 3 bases, leaving 5 bases of the junction unmatched. The CDR3 has 13 residues. The CDR3 here is CASSLLLAGVQFF. CDR3 sequence (DNA): TGTGCCAGCAGCTTGCTCCTAGCGGGAGTGCAGTTCTTC.

This clonotype came up a few times. CDR3 nucleotide sequence: TGTGCCACCAGCAGAGATCGTGGGACTAGCAATGAGCAGTTCTTC. Its protein is CATSRDRGTSNEQFF. This rearrangement joins TRBV15 to TRBJ2-1; 8 bases agree with TRBD2. Germline V gives CDR1 LNHNV, CDR2 YYDKDF (reference sequence). J lost 6 bases, V lost 0 bases, and 4 bases had no gene match. This CDR3 is 15 amino acids long.